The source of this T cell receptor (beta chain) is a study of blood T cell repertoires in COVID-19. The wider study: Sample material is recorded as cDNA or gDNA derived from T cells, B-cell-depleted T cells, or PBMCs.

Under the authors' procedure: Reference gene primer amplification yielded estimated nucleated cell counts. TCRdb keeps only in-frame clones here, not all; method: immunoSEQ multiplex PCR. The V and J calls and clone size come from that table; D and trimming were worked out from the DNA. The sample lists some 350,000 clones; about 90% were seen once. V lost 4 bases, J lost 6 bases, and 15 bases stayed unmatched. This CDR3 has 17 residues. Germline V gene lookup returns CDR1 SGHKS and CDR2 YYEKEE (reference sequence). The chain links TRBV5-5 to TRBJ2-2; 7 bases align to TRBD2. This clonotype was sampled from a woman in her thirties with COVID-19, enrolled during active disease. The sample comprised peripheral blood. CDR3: CASSPSPGLVRAGELFF. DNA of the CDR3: TGTGCCAGCAGCCCCTCACCCGGACTAGTCCGTGCCGGGGAGCTGTTTTTT.